This is a list of T cell receptor beta chains from one sample in a study of shared clonotypes between healthy human individuals. Sequencing was performed with immunoSEQ multiplex PCR; in TCRdb, only in-frame clones are kept and a portion is missing. Here the sample spans roughly 550,000 clones, around 95% being singletons. Sequenced input: naive CD8+ T cells sorted from blood. Receptors originate from a woman aged 25 to 39 in good health. Both conserved end residues are part of each CDR3. A D gene is named only where the DNA matches it firmly. Clone size is shown for a subset of rows, as once, few, many or a class of expanded clone.

TRBJ2-5 TRBV4-1 13 once TRBD2 TGCGCCAGCAGCCAAGAAGGTAGCGGGAGGAACTACTTC CASSQEGSGRNYF
TRBJ1-6 TRBV19 15 NA NA TGTGCCAGTAGCCCAACTCCCATCTATAATTCACCCCTCCACTTT CASSPTPIYNSPLHF
TRBJ1-2 TRBV5-1 14 once NA TGCGCCAGCAGCTTGCAATTGTCAGGCTATGGCTACACCTTC CASSLQLSGYGYTF
TRBJ2-7 TRBV11-2 11 NA NA TGTGCCAGCAGCTTATCGTCCGAGCAGTACTTC CASSLSSEQYF
TRBJ1-5 TRBV27 14 NA TRBD1 TGTGCCAGCCGGACAGGGGGTTCTGTGCAGCCCCAGCATTTT CASRTGGSVQPQHF
TRBJ1-4 TRBV11-2 16 NA NA TGTGCCAGCAGCCCTCCCGTCAGGGAATATAATGAAAAACTGTTTTTT CASSPPVREYNEKLFF
TRBJ2-3 TRBV28 19 NA NA TGTGCCAGCAGTTTAACCTACTTCCGGGACGAGACTAGCACAGATACGCAGTATTTT CASSLTYFRDETSTDTQYF
TRBJ2-7 TRBV19 14 NA TRBD1 TGTGCCAGTAGTATACGGGACAGGGCCTACGAGCAGTACTTC CASSIRDRAYEQYF
TRBJ2-3 TRBV9 16 NA TRBD2 TGTGCCAGCAGCGCGGAGCCCGGACTAGCGGGAGATACGCAGTATTTT CASSAEPGLAGDTQYF
TRBJ1-4 TRBV7-9 15 NA TRBD1 TGTGCCAGCAGCTTAAGACAGGGTCGGGATGAAAAACTGTTTTTT CASSLRQGRDEKLFF
TRBJ1-1 TRBV7-8 15 NA TRBD1 TGTGCCAGCAGCCCTTGGACAGGGGTGAACACTGAAGCTTTCTTT CASSPWTGVNTEAFF
TRBJ2-3 TRBV28 18 NA TRBD2 TGTGCCAGCCGTGCTCCTCTCAGGACTAGCGGGGGTCGATATACGCAGTATTTT CASRAPLRTSGGRYTQYF
TRBJ2-7 TRBV18 14 once NA TGTGCCAGCTCCGGCAGGGGACGCTCCTACGAGCAGTACTTC CASSGRGRSYEQYF
TRBJ2-7 TRBV12-5 16 once NA TGTGCTAGCCCGGGACATTTAAACTTGAGCGGTTACGAGCAGTACTTC CASPGHLNLSGYEQYF
TRBJ2-1 TRBV27 16 NA NA TGTGCCAGCAGTTTATCGGGAAGGAGCTCCTACAATGAGCAGTTCTTC CASSLSGRSSYNEQFF